The 20 T cell receptor beta chains in this list originate from one sample, sequenced in a study of T cell responses to AZD1222 COVID-19 vaccine. Only in-frame clones appear in the TCRdb table, and some are missing; sequencing was by immunoSEQ multiplex PCR. The repertoire holds fewer than 180,000 clones, with 94% as singletons. The sequences come from peripheral blood, collected on day 0 of AZD1222 vaccination. The receptors originated from an adult in good health.

This chain links TRBV6-1 with TRBJ1-6; TRBD1 might be the D (5 bases). The CDR3 runs 14 residues. Per germline, CDR1 MNHNS and CDR2 SASEGT. The V and J ends lost 1 base and 8 bases respectively, with 9 bases between them. The CDR3 DNA is TGTGCCAGCAGTGAAGATCCAGGGTATTCACCCCTCCACTTT. Its translation: CASSEDPGYSPLHF.

The J gene is TRBJ2-3, the V gene TRBV10-1; a weak D match, TRBD2 (6 bases). CDR1 is WNHNN, CDR2 SYGVQD, per germline (reference sequence). This CDR3 contains 15 residues. V lost 2 bases and J 1 base, leaving 10 bases between the germline ends. CDR3 sequence: CASSEDSGRTDTQYF. In DNA form, the CDR3 reads TGCGCCAGCAGTGAGGATAGCGGACGCACAGATACGCAGTATTTT.

The chain couples TRBV2 to TRBJ1-6, with a possible D match to TRBD1 (5 bases). Germline V lookup: CDR1 SNHLY, CDR2 FYNNEI. This CDR3 region has 14 residues. Deletions cut 6 bases from V and 7 bases from J, with 13 bases between. As DNA, the CDR3 is TGTGCCAGCAGGGGGGACTATCAAAATTCACCCCTCCACTTT. Amino acid sequence: CASRGDYQNSPLHF.

This clone occurred once. In DNA, the CDR3 is TGCAGCGTTGTTCAGGGAAGCTCCTACAATGAGCAGTTCTTC. As protein: CSVVQGSSYNEQFF. The chain carries TRBV29-1 and TRBJ2-1, with D possibly TRBD1 on 5 matching bases. The CDR3 extends over 14 amino acids. In germline, CDR1 is SQVTM, CDR2 ANQGSEA. Trimming shortened V by 4 bases and J by 0 bases, and 10 bases separated the two germline ends.

This chain uses TRBV19 with TRBJ1-4; D is undetermined. Trimming shortened V by 6 bases and J by 4 bases, and 12 bases separated the two germline ends. Germline V gives CDR1 LNHDA, CDR2 SQIVND (reference sequence). The CDR3 has 14 amino acids. The CDR3, as DNA: TGTGCCAGTAGCCTCGGAGGGTTTAATGAAAAACTGTTTTTT. Encoded protein: CASSLGGFNEKLFF.

This sequence joins TRBV4-1 and TRBJ2-7, with 8 bases lining up with TRBD2. There are 14 residues in the CDR3. The V gene's germline CDR1 is MGHRA and CDR2 YSYEKL. After removal of 0 bases from V and 4 bases from J, the junction contained 2 bases not matched to a gene. CDR3 protein: CASSQDRGGYEQYV. The CDR3, as DNA: TGCGCCAGCAGCCAAGATCGGGGGGGGTACGAGCAGTACGTC.

The rearrangement links TRBV5-1 to TRBJ2-1; a weak D match, TRBD2 (5 bases). Between the trimmed V and J ends, which lost 6 bases and 8 bases, there was a span of 18 bases. Germline CDR1 is SGHRS and CDR2 is YFSETQ. The CDR3 is 14 residues long. The CDR3 region is CASMGASRSDEQFF. The CDR3 nucleotides read TGCGCCAGCATGGGAGCTTCGCGAAGCGATGAGCAGTTCTTC.

The gene calls are TRBV28 and TRBJ1-3; D gene uncertain. This CDR3 comprises 15 residues. The V gene lost 2 bases and the J gene lost 2 bases, with 10 bases spanning the gap. Germline V lookup: CDR1 MDHEN, CDR2 SYDVKM. CDR3 sequence: CASSLAQLTGNTIYF. The CDR3 DNA sequence: TGTGCCAGCAGTTTAGCGCAGCTAACTGGAAACACCATATATTTT.

The chain uses TRBV27 and TRBJ1-5; D is uncertain. CDR3 length: 12 amino acids. Trimming left V 3 bases short and J 5 bases short, with 5 bases between. From germline, CDR1 is MNHEY and CDR2 SMNVEV (reference sequence). Here the CDR3 reads CASSFGDQPQHF. The DNA of the CDR3 is TGTGCCAGCAGTTTTGGAGATCAGCCCCAGCATTTT.

This chain links TRBV9 with TRBJ2-1; the match to TRBD2 covers 10 bases. V shed 3 bases, J shed 2 bases, and the junction held 5 bases outside the gene matches. The CDR3 has 16 amino acids. Germline assignment: CDR1 SGDLS and CDR2 YYNGEE. The CDR3 loop is CASSELLAGPYNEQFF. Here the CDR3 DNA reads TGTGCCAGCAGCGAGTTACTAGCGGGACCCTACAATGAGCAGTTCTTC.

This clone is labeled medium-sized. V usage is TRBV6-4 and J usage is TRBJ2-1; D is possibly TRBD2 (6 bases). V was shortened by 1 base and J by 0 bases, with 10 bases between the two germline ends. Germline V gene data show CDR1 as MRHNA and CDR2 as SNTAGT. This CDR3 spans 16 amino acids. As DNA, the CDR3 is TGTGCCAGCAGTGACTTCGGCGGGAACTCCTACAATGAGCAGTTCTTC. It codes for CASSDFGGNSYNEQFF.

The CDR3 loop is CASSLAGVGNTEAFF. The DNA for the CDR3 is TGTGCCAGCAGCTTAGCGGGGGTAGGGAACACTGAAGCTTTCTTT. The chain employs TRBV7-2 and TRBJ1-1; TRBD1 is a possible D gene (5 bases). Germline V gene data show CDR1 as SGHTA and CDR2 as FQGNSA. The CDR3 is 15 amino acids. Deletions cut 0 bases from V and 1 base from J, with 9 bases between.

The chain links TRBV9 to TRBJ1-2; unclear D gene. Looked up from germline, CDR1 is SGDLS and CDR2 is YYNGEE. The CDR3 has 13 residues. V was clipped by 0 bases and J by 4 bases, with 7 bases between them. CDR3 in amino acids: CASSVGQSYGYTF. For the CDR3, the DNA is TGTGCCAGCAGCGTAGGACAAAGCTATGGCTACACCTTC.

This rearrangement joins TRBV4-1 to TRBJ1-1; 8 nucleotides line up with TRBD1. Germline V gene data show CDR1 as MGHRA and CDR2 as YSYEKL. Trimming removed 6 bases from V and 1 base from J; junction bases left unmatched: 10. This CDR3 has 16 residues. The CDR3 nucleotides are TGCGCCAGCAGTCTAGACACCGGGACAGGGAACACTGAAGCTTTCTTT. Translation gives CASSLDTGTGNTEAFF.

This clone was counted once. This sequence joins TRBV2 and TRBJ2-7; D is undetermined. V dropped 8 bases and J dropped 1 base, with 12 bases sitting between them. The germline V gene encodes CDR1 SNHLY and CDR2 FYNNEI. The CDR3 loop spans 13 amino acids. CDR3 in amino acids: CASAIASSYEQYV. As DNA, the CDR3 is TGTGCCAGCGCTATAGCCAGTTCCTACGAGCAGTACGTC.

V is TRBV14 and J is TRBJ1-2; the D is unclear. The CDR3 totals 14 residues. V lost 4 bases to trimming and J lost 4 bases, with 13 bases between them. Germline V gene lookup returns CDR1 SGHDN and CDR2 FVKESK. CDR3: CASSLITASYGYTF. The CDR3 DNA reads TGTGCCAGCAGCCTCATAACAGCTTCCTATGGCTACACCTTC.

This chain links TRBV3-1 (or the pseudogene TRBV3-2) with TRBJ1-4; a weak D match, TRBD1 (5 bases). Looked up from germline, CDR1 is LGHDT and CDR2 is YNNKEL (reference sequence). CDR3 length: 17 residues. The V gene lost 3 bases and the J gene lost 0 bases, with 14 bases spanning the gap. In DNA form, the CDR3 reads TGTGCCAGCAGCCATCGGCCAGGGCCTGCAACTAATGAAAAACTGTTTTTT. Protein: CASSHRPGPATNEKLFF.

This sequence joins TRBV11-3 and TRBJ2-1, with 11 positions matching TRBD2. Trimming at V came to 5 bases and at J to 9 bases, leaving 6 bases not matched to a gene. The germline V gene has CDR1 SGHNT and CDR2 YENEEA. The CDR3 extends over 14 amino acids. In DNA form, the CDR3 reads TGTGCCAGCAGCCCAACTAGCGGGAGCTTTGAGCAGTTCTTC. Protein sequence: CASSPTSGSFEQFF.

The chain links TRBV24-1 to TRBJ2-1; TRBD2 matches at 11 bases. Germline-derived CDR1 and CDR2 are KGHDR and SFDVKD. After removal of 4 bases from V and 4 bases from J, the junction contained 8 bases not matched to a gene. The CDR3 sequence is 17 residues long. The CDR3 region is CATSDRTSGSGYNEQFF. CDR3 bases: TGTGCCACCAGTGACCGAACTAGCGGGAGCGGTTACAATGAGCAGTTCTTC.

The chain has TRBV6-5 and TRBJ1-5, with a possible D match to TRBD1 (5 bases). The CDR3 totals 15 residues. The germline V gene encodes CDR1 MNHEY and CDR2 SVGAGI. The V end was cut by 0 bases, the J end by 4 bases, with 10 bases between. The chain's CDR3 is CASSYSGGGNQPQHF. As DNA, the CDR3 is TGTGCCAGCAGTTACTCGGGGGGTGGGAATCAGCCCCAGCATTTT.